Below are 10 T cell receptor beta chains sequenced from a single sample in a study of T-cell memory formation after mild COVID-19. TCRdb re-called the 5' RACE reads with MiXCR, one entry per CDR3 protein. This sample has approximately 260,000 distinct CDR3 sequences, with under 20% found just once. Sequenced material: PBMCs or a T cell subset sorted from them (not recorded which). The receptor set was obtained from a man younger than 30 who had mild COVID-19 (a few samples of this study predate the infection). Cell type and time point are not known.

This clonotype was counted between two and nine times. The V call is TRBV5-1, the J call TRBJ2-5; D might be TRBD1 (6 bases). V was cut by 1 base and J by 1 base, with 11 bases left in between. Germline loops: CDR1 SGHRS, CDR2 YFSETQ. CDR3 length equals 15 residues. The CDR3 DNA sequence: TGCGCCAGCAGCTTGCTCAGGGGAATCCAAGAGACCCAGTACTTC. Protein product: CASSLLRGIQETQYF.

The sample holds a few counts of this clonotype. The chain is built from TRBV14 and TRBJ2-7; D ambiguous. V lost 4 bases and J lost 2, with 12 bases in between. Germline lookup yields CDR1 SGHDN and CDR2 FVKESK. The CDR3 is made up of 14 amino acids. This chain's CDR3 is CASSPFRNPYEQYV. The CDR3 nucleotides are TGTGCCAGCAGCCCGTTCCGAAATCCCTACGAGCAGTACGTC.

This clonotype was detected ten times or more. The V and J genes are TRBV10-2 and TRBJ2-5; 13 bases agree with TRBD2. Germline trimming cut 6 bases from V and 4 bases from J; bases unmatched to any gene: 2. Germline CDR1 is WSHSY and CDR2 is SAAADI. The CDR3 is 14 residues long. The CDR3 loop is CASRGLAGAETQYF. CDR3 sequence (DNA): TGCGCCAGCAGAGGACTAGCGGGGGCAGAGACCCAGTACTTC.

This clonotype was detected many times. The V gene is TRBV10-3, the J gene TRBJ2-1, with 8 bases aligning to TRBD1. The J segment lost 7 bases and the V segment lost 6 bases, leaving 8 bases of the junction unmatched. The CDR3 totals 14 residues. Germline CDR1 is ENHRY and CDR2 is SYGVKD. The CDR3 sequence is CAISGQGGGNEQFF. CDR3 coding DNA: TGTGCCATCAGCGGACAGGGAGGAGGGAATGAGCAGTTCTTC.

This clonotype was observed a few times. This CDR3 is CASSPLEGGYEQYF. The CDR3 bases are TGTGCCAGCAGTCCACTCGAGGGGGGGTACGAGCAGTACTTC. V usage is TRBV6-5 and J usage is TRBJ2-7; tentatively, D is TRBD2 (7 bases). Deletions cut 5 bases from V and 4 bases from J, with 15 bases between. This CDR3 region has 14 residues. Germline CDR1 reads MNHEY; CDR2 reads SVGAGI.

V is TRBV5-1 and J is TRBJ1-5; no clear D. The germline gives CDR1 SGHRS, CDR2 YFSETQ. The length of the CDR3 is 12 residues. Trimming removed 4 bases at V and 7 bases at J, with 9 bases between. For the CDR3, the DNA is TGCGCCAGCAGCGAGGGTCGGCAGCCCCAGCATTTT. Translation: CASSEGRQPQHF.

This clonotype was detected only a few times. The chain carries TRBV6-2 or TRBV6-3 and TRBJ2-1, with 11 bases identical to TRBD2. The CDR3 is made up of 16 amino acids. Losses at the gene ends were 0 bases for V and 8 bases for J; bases not matched to a gene: 6. CDR1 is MNHEY and CDR2 is SVGEGT in the germline V gene. The CDR3 spells CASSYSLAGGPDEQFF. The DNA of the CDR3 is TGTGCCAGCAGTTACTCGTTAGCGGGGGGGCCGGATGAGCAGTTCTTC.

This clonotype was counted a few times. This chain uses TRBV28 with TRBJ1-4; D may be TRBD1 (5 bases). The CDR3 has 13 residues. Trimming stripped 6 bases from V and 8 bases from J, with 13 bases between. CDR1 is MDHEN, CDR2 SYDVKM, per germline. The CDR3 region is CASSRDGREKLFF. The DNA for the CDR3 is TGTGCCAGCAGCAGGGATGGTCGGGAAAAACTGTTTTTT. The full variable domain, rest sourced from reference TRBV28 and TRBJ1-4, is DVKVTQSSRYLVKRTGEKVFLECVQDMDHENMFWYRQDPGLGLRLIYFSYDVKMKEKGDIPEGYSVSREKKERFSLILESASTNQTSMYLCASSRDGREKLFFGSGTQLSVL.

This clonotype was seen only a few times. The rearrangement joins TRBV9 to TRBJ2-3; 9 nucleotides line up with TRBD2. The V segment lost 0 bases and the J segment 4 bases; nucleotides outside the gene matches: 3. CDR1 and CDR2 (germline): SGDLS, YYNGEE. There are 15 residues in the CDR3. The CDR3 region is CASSVVAGDSDTQYF. CDR3 coding DNA: TGTGCCAGCAGCGTAGTAGCGGGGGATTCAGATACGCAGTATTTT.

V usage is TRBV20-1 and J usage is TRBJ2-1; TRBD2 aligns across 9 bases. V lost 1 base and J lost 5; bases outside the gene matches: 12. The CDR3 is 17 amino acids. Germline CDR1 and CDR2: DFQATT and SNEGSKA (reference sequence). CDR3 nucleotide sequence: TGCAGTGCTAGAGGTAGCGGGGGACCGCTGATCCACAATGAGCAGTTCTTC. Its protein is CSARGSGGPLIHNEQFF.